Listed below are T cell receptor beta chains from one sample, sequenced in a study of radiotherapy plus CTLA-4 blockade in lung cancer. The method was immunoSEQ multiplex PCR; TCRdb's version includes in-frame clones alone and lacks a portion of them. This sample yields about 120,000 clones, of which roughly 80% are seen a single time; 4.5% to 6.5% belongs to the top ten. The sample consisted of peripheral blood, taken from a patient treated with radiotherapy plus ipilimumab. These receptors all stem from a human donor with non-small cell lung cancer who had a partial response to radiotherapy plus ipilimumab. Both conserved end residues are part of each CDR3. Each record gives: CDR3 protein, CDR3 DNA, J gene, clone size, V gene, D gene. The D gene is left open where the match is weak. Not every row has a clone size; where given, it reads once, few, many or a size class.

CDR3aa: CASSLIRGGLGGELFF
CDR3nt: TGTGCCAGCAGCTTAATCCGCGGAGGGTTGGGCGGGGAGCTGTTTTTT
j_gene: TRBJ2-2
abundance: .
v_gene: TRBV7-3
d_gene: .

CDR3aa: CASSSTGNTEAFF
CDR3nt: TGTGCCAGCAGTTCGACAGGGAACACTGAAGCTTTCTTT
j_gene: TRBJ1-1
abundance: few
v_gene: TRBV6-6
d_gene: .

CDR3aa: CASRTGGSYEQYF
CDR3nt: TGTGCCAGCCGGACAGGGGGCTCCTACGAGCAGTACTTC
j_gene: TRBJ2-7
abundance: .
v_gene: TRBV6-6
d_gene: TRBD1

CDR3aa: CASSLGLADYYEQYF
CDR3nt: TGTGCCAGCAGTTTAGGACTAGCGGATTACTACGAGCAGTACTTC
j_gene: TRBJ2-7
abundance: .
v_gene: TRBV6-5
d_gene: TRBD2

CDR3aa: CASSSGDWTGELFF
CDR3nt: TGTGCCAGCAGCTCGGGGGATTGGACCGGGGAGCTGTTTTTT
j_gene: TRBJ2-2
abundance: .
v_gene: TRBV5-6
d_gene: .

CDR3aa: CATSRGRTGDKANYGYTF
CDR3nt: TGTGCCACCAGCAGAGGGCGGACAGGGGACAAAGCTAACTATGGCTACACCTTC
j_gene: TRBJ1-2
abundance: .
v_gene: TRBV15
d_gene: TRBD1

CDR3aa: CASSLGLAPYEQYF
CDR3nt: TGTGCCAGCAGTTTAGGACTAGCACCCTACGAGCAGTACTTC
j_gene: TRBJ2-7
abundance: .
v_gene: TRBV28
d_gene: TRBD2

CDR3aa: CASSQDRGGEQYF
CDR3nt: TGTGCCAGCAGCCAGGACAGGGGTGGCGAGCAGTACTTC
j_gene: TRBJ2-7
abundance: .
v_gene: TRBV11-1
d_gene: TRBD1

CDR3aa: CASSLIGGQTFLSNSPLHF
CDR3nt: TGTGCCAGCAGCTTAATCGGCGGTCAAACTTTTCTTTCAAATTCACCCCTCCACTTT
j_gene: TRBJ1-6
abundance: .
v_gene: TRBV7-9
d_gene: .

CDR3aa: CASSPANRVHEQFF
CDR3nt: TGTGCCAGTAGTCCAGCCAACAGGGTTCATGAGCAGTTCTTC
j_gene: TRBJ2-1
abundance: .
v_gene: TRBV19
d_gene: .

CDR3aa: CASSSAFSGSWEQFF
CDR3nt: TGTGCCAGCAGTTCCGCGTTTAGCGGGAGCTGGGAGCAGTTCTTC
j_gene: TRBJ2-1
abundance: .
v_gene: TRBV27
d_gene: TRBD2

CDR3aa: CASSRVTSGRGHEQFF
CDR3nt: TGTGCCAGCAGCAGGGTAACTAGCGGGAGAGGGCATGAGCAGTTCTTC
j_gene: TRBJ2-1
abundance: .
v_gene: TRBV11-2
d_gene: TRBD2

CDR3aa: CASSSKGTTNNEQFF
CDR3nt: TGTGCCAGCAGCTCTAAAGGAACTACCAACAATGAGCAGTTCTTC
j_gene: TRBJ2-1
abundance: .
v_gene: TRBV7-3
d_gene: .

CDR3aa: CATSRVTLAGGDTQYF
CDR3nt: TGTGCCACCAGCAGAGTCACACTAGCGGGAGGAGATACGCAGTATTTT
j_gene: TRBJ2-3
abundance: .
v_gene: TRBV15
d_gene: TRBD2

CDR3aa: CASSRDRGNQPQHF
CDR3nt: TGTGCCAGCTCGCGAGACAGGGGCAATCAGCCCCAGCATTTT
j_gene: TRBJ1-5
abundance: .
v_gene: TRBV18
d_gene: TRBD1

CDR3aa: CASSRPGGSGYTF
CDR3nt: TGTGCCAGCAGCCGACCCGGAGGTAGTGGCTACACCTTC
j_gene: TRBJ1-2
abundance: .
v_gene: TRBV6-5
d_gene: .

CDR3aa: CASSIVENGYGYTF
CDR3nt: TGTGCCAGTAGTATAGTTGAGAATGGCTATGGCTACACCTTC
j_gene: TRBJ1-2
abundance: .
v_gene: TRBV19
d_gene: .

CDR3aa: CASSPDAGTSDISYNEQFF
CDR3nt: TGTGCCAGCTCACCAGACGCCGGGACTAGCGACATCTCCTACAATGAGCAGTTCTTC
j_gene: TRBJ2-1
abundance: .
v_gene: TRBV18
d_gene: TRBD2

CDR3aa: CASSFDSTEAFF
CDR3nt: TGTGCCAGCAGCTTCGACAGCACTGAAGCTTTCTTT
j_gene: TRBJ1-1
abundance: few
v_gene: TRBV7-2
d_gene: .

CDR3aa: CASSAPTRVAEQYF
CDR3nt: TGCGCCAGCAGCGCACCGACTAGGGTGGCCGAGCAGTACTTC
j_gene: TRBJ2-7
abundance: few
v_gene: TRBV5-1
d_gene: .

CDR3aa: CASSQGTGVISPLHF
CDR3nt: TGTGCCAGCAGTCAGGGGACAGGGGTTATTTCACCCCTCCACTTT
j_gene: TRBJ1-6
abundance: .
v_gene: TRBV7-6
d_gene: TRBD1

CDR3aa: CASSPEGSGHGYTF
CDR3nt: TGTGCCAGCTCACCTGAGGGCAGCGGCCATGGCTACACCTTC
j_gene: TRBJ1-2
abundance: .
v_gene: TRBV18
d_gene: .

CDR3aa: CASRGDTDTQYF
CDR3nt: TGTGCCAGCCGAGGTGACACAGATACGCAGTATTTT
j_gene: TRBJ2-3
abundance: .
v_gene: TRBV6-5
d_gene: .

CDR3aa: CASSLVGRQQETQYF
CDR3nt: TGTGCCAGCAGCTTGGTGGGTAGACAGCAAGAGACCCAGTACTTC
j_gene: TRBJ2-5
abundance: .
v_gene: TRBV5-4
d_gene: .

CDR3aa: CASSRRGRAGGADTQYF
CDR3nt: TGTGCCAGCAGCCGACGCGGTCGGGCGGGAGGGGCAGATACGCAGTATTTT
j_gene: TRBJ2-3
abundance: .
v_gene: TRBV7-2
d_gene: TRBD2

CDR3aa: CASSATGGWFSDTQYF
CDR3nt: TGTGCCAGCAGCGCTACAGGGGGGTGGTTCTCAGATACGCAGTATTTT
j_gene: TRBJ2-3
abundance: .
v_gene: TRBV5-5
d_gene: TRBD1

CDR3aa: CASSIREGNQPQHF
CDR3nt: TGTGCCAGTAGTATCAGGGAGGGCAATCAGCCCCAGCATTTT
j_gene: TRBJ1-5
abundance: .
v_gene: TRBV19
d_gene: .

CDR3aa: CASRPGQLNTGELFF
CDR3nt: TGTGCCAGCAGGCCGGGACAACTTAACACCGGGGAGCTGTTTTTT
j_gene: TRBJ2-2
abundance: .
v_gene: TRBV10-2
d_gene: .

CDR3aa: CASSLAAGTVYNEQFF
CDR3nt: TGTGCCAGCAGCTTAGCCGCGGGGACGGTATACAATGAGCAGTTCTTC
j_gene: TRBJ2-1
abundance: .
v_gene: TRBV7-2
d_gene: .

CDR3aa: CASSFRTGEAEAFF
CDR3nt: TGTGCCAGCAGTTTCCGGACAGGGGAGGCTGAAGCTTTCTTT
j_gene: TRBJ1-1
abundance: .
v_gene: TRBV28
d_gene: TRBD1

CDR3aa: CASTNHNTGELFF
CDR3nt: TGCGCCAGTACTAACCACAACACCGGGGAGCTGTTTTTT
j_gene: TRBJ2-2
abundance: .
v_gene: TRBV5-1
d_gene: .

CDR3aa: CASTQGGPGTQYF
CDR3nt: TGTGCCAGTACCCAGGGTGGACCGGGTACGCAGTATTTT
j_gene: TRBJ2-3
abundance: once
v_gene: TRBV19
d_gene: .

CDR3aa: CASSQVFPDTQYF
CDR3nt: TGTGCCAGCAGCCAAGTCTTCCCAGATACGCAGTATTTT
j_gene: TRBJ2-3
abundance: .
v_gene: TRBV4-2
d_gene: .

CDR3aa: CASSQDSPGANQPQHF
CDR3nt: TGTGCCAGCAGCCAAGATTCCCCCGGAGCCAATCAGCCCCAGCATTTT
j_gene: TRBJ1-5
abundance: .
v_gene: TRBV4-2
d_gene: .

CDR3aa: CASSQVRETWRGDTQYF
CDR3nt: TGTGCCAGCAGCCAAGTGCGAGAGACGTGGCGGGGAGATACGCAGTATTTT
j_gene: TRBJ2-3
abundance: .
v_gene: TRBV4-2
d_gene: .